The 27 T cell receptor beta chains reported below all come from one sample, sequenced in a study of response to subunit inactivated influenza vaccine. In TCRdb, the RT-PCR reads were re-called with MiXCR into one record per CDR3 protein. The sample has some 500,000 distinct CDR3 sequences; roughly 25% are singletons. This specimen consisted of CD4+ T cells sorted from PBMCs, obtained less than 6 days after vaccination. These receptors were collected from a man between 45 and 60 years old who received an inactivated influenza vaccine.

This clonotype was counted a few times. This chain uses TRBV5-1 with TRBJ2-3, with 9 bases fitting TRBD2. Germline CDR1 SGHRS, CDR2 YFSETQ. The CDR3 sequence is 16 residues long. Germline trimming cut 2 bases from V and 0 bases from J; bases unmatched to any gene: 4. CDR3 sequence: CASSLPSGTSTDTQYF. CDR3 coding DNA: TGCGCCAGCAGCTTACCTAGCGGGACAAGCACAGATACGCAGTATTTT.

This clonotype was found once. The V gene is TRBV7-9, the J gene TRBJ2-7; 7 bases are shared with TRBD1. The CDR3 loop spans 11 amino acids. V lost 8 bases to trimming and J lost 6 bases; unmatched junction nucleotides: 4. CDR1 SEHNR and CDR2 FQNEAQ come from the germline V gene (reference sequence). CDR3 amino acids: CASDRVGEQYF. CDR3 sequence (DNA): TGTGCCAGCGACAGGGTCGGCGAGCAGTACTTC.

J is TRBJ2-6 and V is TRBV7-2; D not resolved. The germline V gene has CDR1 SGHTA and CDR2 FQGNSA. CDR3 size: 15 residues. Trimming left V 3 bases short and J 0 bases short, with 6 bases between. CDR3 nucleotides: TGTGCCAGCAGCTTTCCTAGCTCTGGGGCCAACGTCCTGACTTTC. Translation: CASSFPSSGANVLTF.

This clonotype occurred a few times. The chain uses TRBV12-3 or TRBV12-4 and TRBJ2-2; TRBD1 might be the D (5 bases). CDR3 length: 15 amino acids. V lost 4 bases and J 7 bases, leaving 16 bases between the germline ends. DNA of the CDR3: TGTGCCAGCAGTTCCAGGGTCCGAAAAGTCGGGGAGCTGTTTTTT. Residues: CASSSRVRKVGELFF.

This clonotype appeared a few times. V is TRBV5-1 and J is TRBJ1-1; the D gene is possibly TRBD1 (6 bases). From germline, CDR1 is SGHRS and CDR2 YFSETQ. Trimming cost V 7 bases and J 5 bases, with 15 bases left between them. The CDR3 length is 13 residues. This CDR3 reads CASATEGTTEAFF. The CDR3 region has the DNA TGCGCCAGCGCGACTGAGGGGACAACTGAAGCTTTCTTT.

In its sample, this clonotype was seen a few times. The gene calls are TRBV12-3 or TRBV12-4 and TRBJ2-1; TRBD2 matches at 13 bases. The trim removed 6 bases at V and 5 bases at J, leaving 7 bases unmatched. The CDR3 length is 16 residues. The CDR3 reads CASRNYGLAGDNEQFF. The CDR3 DNA follows: TGTGCCAGCAGGAATTACGGACTAGCGGGGGACAATGAGCAGTTCTTC.

The table lists this clonotype with a count of one. The chain joins TRBV20-1 to TRBJ2-7; a possible D gene is TRBD1 (5 bases). With 6 bases removed from V and 0 bases from J, the gap between germline ends came to 15 bases. CDR3 size: 14 residues. Germline V gene lookup returns CDR1 DFQATT and CDR2 SNEGSKA (reference sequence). The CDR3 loop reads CSAPRAGSSYEQYF. The CDR3 DNA reads TGCAGTGCCCCCCGCGCAGGGTCCTCCTACGAGCAGTACTTC.

This clonotype turned up a few times. This rearrangement joins TRBV12-3 or TRBV12-4 to TRBJ2-2; D call uncertain. This CDR3 is built from 12 residues. With 2 bases removed from V and 6 bases from J, the gap between germline ends came to 4 bases. Here the CDR3 DNA reads TGTGCCAGCAGTTTATGGTCCGGGGAGCTGTTTTTT. Its protein is CASSLWSGELFF.

J is TRBJ1-3 and V is TRBV11-2; no clear D. CDR3 length: 15 amino acids. CDR1 is SGHAT and CDR2 is FQNNGV in the germline V gene. V shed 5 bases and J shed 2 bases, with 13 bases lying between them. The CDR3, as DNA: TGTGCCAGCAGCAACCGTCTATCCCCTGGAAACACCATATATTTT. This encodes CASSNRLSPGNTIYF. The full variable domain, its missing parts supplied by reference TRBV11-2 and TRBJ1-3, is EAGVAQSPRYKIIEKRQSVAFWCNPISGHATLYWYQQILGQGPKLLIQFQNNGVVDDSQLPKDRFSAERLKGVDSTLKIQPAKLEDSAVYLCASSNRLSPGNTIYFGEGSWLTVV.

The gene calls are TRBV6-5 and TRBJ2-1; no reliable D call. The V end lost 5 bases, the J end lost 7 bases, and 9 bases lay between the germline ends. The length of the CDR3 is 12 residues. In germline, CDR1 is MNHEY, CDR2 SVGAGI. The CDR3 spells CASSHHGNEQFF. The CDR3 coding sequence is TGTGCCAGCAGTCACCACGGGAATGAGCAGTTCTTC.

This clonotype was found many times. The chain joins TRBV20-1 to TRBJ1-1, with D perhaps matching TRBD1 (5 bases). CDR1 is DFQATT, CDR2 SNEGSKA, per germline (reference sequence). Trimming took 3 bases from V and 3 from J, leaving 8 bases between them. This CDR3 region has 12 residues. The CDR3 region has the DNA TGCAGTGCTAGTGAGGGGCACACTGAAGCTTTCTTT. Translation gives CSASEGHTEAFF.

The chain uses TRBV5-6 and TRBJ1-2; D call uncertain. V was clipped by 6 bases and J by 1 base, with 16 bases between them. The CDR3 is 15 residues long. Germline CDR1 SGHDT, CDR2 YYEEEE. The CDR3 is CASTPADPVNYGYTF. Written as DNA, the CDR3 is TGTGCCAGCACCCCGGCGGACCCCGTTAACTATGGCTACACCTTC.

V is TRBV4-1 and J is TRBJ1-2, with no clear D. The CDR3 runs to 16 residues. Per germline, CDR1 MGHRA and CDR2 YSYEKL. The V gene lost 0 bases and the J gene lost 4 bases, with 15 bases spanning the gap. In DNA, the CDR3 is TGCGCCAGCAGCCAAGATTTTGCGGAGGTGGGCTATGGCTACACCTTC. This encodes CASSQDFAEVGYGYTF.

This clonotype has only one observation. A much more abundant neighbour one base away suggests this may be a read error. This rearrangement joins TRBV7-2 to TRBJ2-7; 7 bases fit TRBD1. Germline CDR1 SGHTA, CDR2 FQGNSA. The CDR3 runs 14 residues. The CDR3: CAGSSLTGSYEQYF. The DNA for the CDR3 is TGTGCCGGCAGCTCCCTGACAGGGTCCTACGAGCAGTACTTC.

In this sample, this clonotype turned up a few times. This chain joins TRBV2 and TRBJ1-1, with D perhaps matching TRBD1 (6 bases). Trimming pared 7 bases from V and 1 base from J, leaving 10 bases between. The CDR3 is made up of 13 amino acids. Germline CDR1 is SNHLY and CDR2 is FYNNEI. For the CDR3, the DNA is TGTGCCAGCACACAGGGAGAGAACACTGAAGCTTTCTTT. This translates into CASTQGENTEAFF.

This clonotype was seen a few times. V usage is TRBV3-1 and J usage is TRBJ1-6; 9 bases line up with TRBD1. V was clipped by 5 bases and J by 5 bases; unmatched bases: 7. From germline, CDR1 is LGHDT and CDR2 YNNKEL (reference sequence). The CDR3 runs 16 residues. CDR3 amino acids: CASSATGGANNSPLHF. CDR3 sequence (DNA): TGTGCCAGCAGCGCCACAGGGGGCGCGAATAATTCACCCCTCCACTTT.

This clonotype was found a few times. The chain recombines TRBV20-1 with TRBJ2-5; D unclear. V lost 3 bases to trimming and J lost 5 bases, with 4 bases between them. There are 10 residues in the CDR3. Looked up from germline, CDR1 is DFQATT and CDR2 is SNEGSKA (reference sequence). CDR3 nucleotide sequence: TGCAGTGCTAGCGACGAGACCCAGTACTTC. Translated: CSASDETQYF.

This clonotype was recorded a few times. The CDR3 loop reads CASTREGSHEQFF. The CDR3, as DNA: TGTGCCAGCACGCGGGAGGGTAGCCATGAGCAGTTCTTC. The chain links TRBV12-3 or TRBV12-4 to TRBJ2-1; TRBD2 agrees at 9 bases. Trimming cost V 7 bases and J 8 bases; bases outside gene matches: 6. The CDR3 has 13 amino acids.

The chain joins TRBV3-1 to TRBJ2-7; 10 positions agree with TRBD1. Trimming removed 6 bases from V and 2 bases from J; junction bases left unmatched: 7. The CDR3 has 15 amino acids. Germline CDR1 and CDR2: LGHDT and YNNKEL (reference sequence). CDR3 region: CASRGQGRNAYEQYF. CDR3 coding DNA: TGTGCCAGCAGGGGACAGGGGAGAAACGCCTACGAGCAGTACTTC.

The chain joins TRBV7-2 to TRBJ1-1; D uncertain. V was pared by 5 bases and J by 4 bases, with 14 bases between. The length of the CDR3 is 14 residues. Germline V lookup: CDR1 SGHTA, CDR2 FQGNSA. This chain's CDR3 is CASSLIWGGTEAFF. The DNA for the CDR3 is TGTGCCAGCAGCCTTATATGGGGTGGCACTGAAGCTTTCTTT.

The chain recombines TRBV4-3 with TRBJ1-6; D is uncertain. Deletions cut 0 bases from V and 7 bases from J, with 10 bases between. The CDR3 is 15 residues long. Germline V lookup: CDR1 LGHNA, CDR2 YSLEER. CDR3 sequence reads: CASSQDVGKNSPLHF. The CDR3 DNA sequence: TGCGCCAGCAGCCAAGATGTGGGCAAGAATTCACCCCTCCACTTT.

The V call is TRBV20-1, the J call TRBJ2-3; 7 bases are a match to TRBD2. After removal of 3 bases from V and 3 bases from J, the junction contained 9 bases not matched to a gene. Per germline, CDR1 DFQATT and CDR2 SNEGSKA (reference sequence). The CDR3 spans 15 residues. The CDR3 DNA reads TGCAGTGCTAGGGGGAGCGGGACTGGTACAGATACGCAGTATTTT. Protein product: CSARGSGTGTDTQYF.

The gene calls are TRBV20-1 and TRBJ1-6, with D unresolved. Trimming took 0 bases from V and 0 from J, leaving 18 bases between them. Germline V gene lookup returns CDR1 DFQATT and CDR2 SNEGSKA (reference sequence). This CDR3 is 19 amino acids long. DNA for the CDR3: TGCAGTGCTAGAGATAAGTGGCAGCTCAGGAGCTCCTATAATTCACCCCTCCACTTT. Protein: CSARDKWQLRSSYNSPLHF.

This clonotype was detected once. This chain links TRBV7-9 with TRBJ2-1; 10 bases are a match to TRBD2. Germline CDR1 SEHNR, CDR2 FQNEAQ (reference sequence). This CDR3 spans 15 amino acids. The junction had 3 bases not matched to a gene; V was cut back by 2 bases and J by 5 bases. CDR3 amino acids: CASSLFGTSDNEQFF. CDR3 coding DNA: TGTGCCAGCAGCTTATTTGGGACTAGCGACAATGAGCAGTTCTTC.

The chain carries TRBV10-3 and TRBJ2-7; the D gene could be TRBD1 or TRBD2 (5 bases each). The CDR3 length is 16 residues. The germline V gene has CDR1 ENHRY and CDR2 SYGVKD. Trimming pared 0 bases from V and 1 base from J, leaving 13 bases between. The CDR3: CAISESGRGKSYEQYF. As DNA, the CDR3 is TGTGCCATCAGTGAGTCGGGCCGGGGCAAATCCTACGAGCAGTACTTC.

The CDR3 DNA reads as TGTGCCAGCAGCCCAACGCATGTGACTAGCGGGATCGGGGAGACCCAGTACTTC. Its protein is CASSPTHVTSGIGETQYF. The rearrangement links TRBV7-8 to TRBJ2-5; 11 bases agree with TRBD2. V lost 5 bases to trimming and J lost 5 bases; unmatched junction nucleotides: 16. Germline CDR1 reads SGHVS; CDR2 reads FQNEAQ. The CDR3 sequence is 18 residues long.

This clonotype was found a few times. The CDR3 loop reads CASSYRTERSEKLFF. CDR3 nucleotides: TGTGCCAGCAGCTATCGGACAGAGCGGAGTGAAAAACTGTTTTTT. The chain is built from TRBV7-9 and TRBJ1-4; D might be TRBD1 (6 bases). With 4 bases removed from V and 7 bases from J, the gap between germline ends came to 16 bases. The CDR3 spans 15 residues. Germline CDR1 is SEHNR and CDR2 is FQNEAQ (reference sequence).